Below are 8 T cell receptor beta chains sequenced from a single sample in a study of T-cell reconstitution after alpha-beta-depleted transplantation in children. Unique molecular identifiers featured in how the TCRbeta library was prepared. TCRdb independently ran MiXCR on the PCR reads; one entry per CDR3 protein. The table shows some 550,000 distinct CDR3 sequences, with roughly 23% occurring only once. The sequencing here drew on PBMCs, mostly from graft donor cells, taken 360 days after TCRalphabeta/CD19-depleted stem cell transplant. All receptors come from a boy less than two years old who had a stem cell transplant for acute myeloid leukemia, so the T cells may come from the graft donor.

This clonotype was recorded many times. The chain has TRBV6-1 and TRBJ2-3; D remains ambiguous. Trimming shortened V by 6 bases and J by 6 bases, and 16 bases separated the two germline ends. Germline CDR1 MNHNS, CDR2 SASEGT. The CDR3 sequence is 14 residues long. CDR3 nucleotides: TGTGCCAGCAGGAAGTCATTGTCCGGGGATACGCAGTATTTT. This sequence encodes CASRKSLSGDTQYF.

This clonotype has more than one count but fewer than ten. The chain carries TRBV20-1 and TRBJ1-1; the D gene is possibly TRBD1 (5 bases). V shed 1 base and J shed 0 bases, with 18 bases lying between them. The germline V gene has CDR1 DFQATT and CDR2 SNEGSKA (reference sequence). This CDR3 is built from 17 residues. Here the CDR3 reads CSARVRVRGGMNTEAFF. The CDR3 DNA follows: TGCAGTGCTAGAGTAAGAGTCCGGGGCGGAATGAACACTGAAGCTTTCTTT.

On this clonotype: A single base separates this from a much larger clone, so it may be a read error. The CDR3 coding sequence is TGCAGTGCTAGAGGTCCGGGGGGGAAATCCACAGATACGCAGTATTTT. Its translation: CSARGPGGKSTDTQYF. This chain connects TRBV20-1 to TRBJ2-3; 8 bases map to TRBD2. This CDR3 comprises 16 residues. Looked up from germline, CDR1 is DFQATT and CDR2 is SNEGSKA (reference sequence). V lost 1 base to trimming and J lost 2 bases; unmatched junction nucleotides: 8.

This clonotype was recorded many times. The V call is TRBV6-5, the J call TRBJ2-4, with a possible D match to TRBD1 (6 bases). Germline V gene data show CDR1 as MNHEY and CDR2 as SVGAGI. Deletions cut 0 bases from V and 16 bases from J, with 19 bases between. The CDR3 is 14 amino acids. The CDR3 is CASSYSIGQSPVYF. The DNA of the CDR3 is TGTGCCAGCAGTTACTCTATCGGACAGTCCCCTGTATACTTC.

The chain employs TRBV20-1 and TRBJ1-3, with D hard to call. Germline V CDR1 and CDR2: DFQATT, SNEGSKA (reference sequence). CDR3 length: 12 amino acids. Between the trimmed V and J ends, which lost 0 bases and 3 bases, there was a span of 3 bases. The CDR3 region has the DNA TGCAGTGCTAGAGAAAATGGAAACACCATATATTTT. Translating gives CSARENGNTIYF.

This clonotype was recorded many times. This chain uses TRBV3-1 with TRBJ1-2; D uncertain. CDR1 is LGHDT, CDR2 YNNKEL, per germline (reference sequence). Trimming took off 0 bases at V and 5 bases at J, with 13 bases between the two ends. CDR3 size: 15 residues. This CDR3 reads CASSQDLSEPYGYTF. The CDR3 DNA follows: TGTGCCAGCAGCCAAGACTTGTCAGAACCATATGGCTACACCTTC.

This clonotype occurred a few times. The chain has TRBV27 and TRBJ2-7; D tentatively reads TRBD1 or TRBD2 (6 bases each). The V and J ends lost 5 bases and 6 bases respectively, with 14 bases between them. There are 13 residues in the CDR3. The germline CDR1 and CDR2 sequences are MNHEY and SMNVEV (reference sequence). CDR3 DNA sequence: TGTGCCAGCAGTCTCGGAGGGGGAGTCGAGCAGTACTTC. As protein: CASSLGGGVEQYF.

This clonotype appeared a few times. The gene calls are TRBV9 and TRBJ2-3; unclear D gene. Germline CDR1 and CDR2: SGDLS and YYNGEE. V was cut by 0 bases and J by 4 bases, with 6 bases left in between. The CDR3 loop spans 13 amino acids. CDR3 DNA: TGTGCCAGCAGCGTAGAGCTGTCAGATACGCAGTATTTT. Its protein is CASSVELSDTQYF.